A selection of T cell receptor beta chains follows, all from one sample in a study of blood T cell repertoires in COVID-19. Libraries were prepared by immunoSEQ multiplex PCR; TCRdb keeps only in-frame clonotypes and omits some of them. Of 120,000 or so clones listed, about 80% are singletons. Source material: peripheral blood. These receptors came from a man aged 35 to 55 with active or convalescent COVID-19. CDR3s include the opening cysteine and the closing phenylalanine or tryptophan. Fields, in order: CDR3 length, D gene, V gene, J gene, clone size, CDR3 protein, CDR3 DNA. The D gene is left open where the match is weak. Only part of the rows carry a size: once, few, many, or a class if the clone is expanded.

CDR3 length: 18
D gene: TRBD1
V gene: TRBV4-3
J gene: TRBJ2-7
clone size: .
CDR3 protein: CASSHLTTGGGVFYEQYF
CDR3 DNA: TGCGCCAGCAGCCACCTAACGACAGGGGGCGGCGTGTTCTACGAGCAGTACTTC

CDR3 length: 13
D gene: .
V gene: TRBV20-1
J gene: TRBJ2-3
clone size: .
CDR3 protein: CSASGEYADTQYF
CDR3 DNA: TGCAGTGCTAGTGGGGAGTACGCAGATACGCAGTATTTT

CDR3 length: 17
D gene: .
V gene: TRBV4-1
J gene: TRBJ2-2
clone size: .
CDR3 protein: CASSQAVGGANTGELFF
CDR3 DNA: TGCGCCAGCAGCCAAGCGGTGGGCGGGGCGAACACCGGGGAGCTGTTTTTT

CDR3 length: 14
D gene: .
V gene: TRBV7-2
J gene: TRBJ2-2
clone size: .
CDR3 protein: CASSLVGDTGELFF
CDR3 DNA: TGTGCCAGCAGCTTAGTGGGCGACACCGGGGAGCTGTTTTTT

CDR3 length: 15
D gene: .
V gene: TRBV30
J gene: TRBJ1-3
clone size: .
CDR3 protein: CAWSSHQGPGNTIYF
CDR3 DNA: TGTGCCTGGAGTTCGCACCAGGGGCCGGGAAACACCATATATTTT

CDR3 length: 16
D gene: .
V gene: TRBV27
J gene: TRBJ2-7
clone size: .
CDR3 protein: CASSFSRGSKSYEQYF
CDR3 DNA: TGTGCCAGCAGTTTCTCGCGGGGAAGCAAATCCTACGAGCAGTACTTC

CDR3 length: 14
D gene: .
V gene: TRBV5-1
J gene: TRBJ2-7
clone size: .
CDR3 protein: CASSPGSSSYEQYF
CDR3 DNA: TGCGCCAGCAGCCCCGGGTCGTCCTCCTACGAGCAGTACTTC

CDR3 length: 14
D gene: .
V gene: TRBV5-1
J gene: TRBJ1-4
clone size: .
CDR3 protein: CASRPGKVNEKLFF
CDR3 DNA: TGCGCCAGCAGGCCGGGGAAAGTTAATGAAAAACTGTTTTTT

CDR3 length: 13
D gene: TRBD1
V gene: TRBV30
J gene: TRBJ1-6
clone size: .
CDR3 protein: CAWSGQGNSPLHF
CDR3 DNA: TGTGCCTGGAGTGGACAGGGGAATTCACCCCTCCACTTT

CDR3 length: 12
D gene: .
V gene: TRBV29-1
J gene: TRBJ1-2
clone size: .
CDR3 protein: CSVVTGPTGYTF
CDR3 DNA: TGCAGCGTTGTAACAGGACCGACGGGCTACACCTTC

CDR3 length: 16
D gene: .
V gene: TRBV19
J gene: TRBJ2-2
clone size: .
CDR3 protein: CASSISRVIDTGELFF
CDR3 DNA: TGTGCCAGTAGTATATCCCGGGTCATCGACACCGGGGAGCTGTTTTTT

CDR3 length: 14
D gene: .
V gene: TRBV30
J gene: TRBJ1-5
clone size: once
CDR3 protein: CAWCPGGGNQPQHF
CDR3 DNA: TGTGCCTGGTGCCCCGGCGGGGGCAATCAGCCCCAGCATTTT

CDR3 length: 14
D gene: TRBD1
V gene: TRBV30
J gene: TRBJ1-5
clone size: .
CDR3 protein: CAWNSEGAGQPQHF
CDR3 DNA: TGTGCCTGGAATTCAGAGGGGGCCGGTCAGCCCCAGCATTTT

CDR3 length: 15
D gene: TRBD2
V gene: TRBV5-1
J gene: TRBJ2-3
clone size: .
CDR3 protein: CASSLGGGSTDTQYF
CDR3 DNA: TGCGCCAGCAGCTTAGGCGGGGGATCGACAGATACGCAGTATTTT

CDR3 length: 15
D gene: .
V gene: TRBV2
J gene: TRBJ2-3
clone size: .
CDR3 protein: CASTEWGGTTDTQYF
CDR3 DNA: TGTGCCAGTACGGAGTGGGGGGGCACGACAGATACGCAGTATTTT

CDR3 length: 14
D gene: .
V gene: TRBV29-1
J gene: TRBJ1-3
clone size: .
CDR3 protein: CSAISVVSGNTIYF
CDR3 DNA: TGCAGCGCGATTTCGGTGGTCTCTGGAAACACCATATATTTT

CDR3 length: 14
D gene: TRBD1
V gene: TRBV5-1
J gene: TRBJ2-7
clone size: .
CDR3 protein: CASSSYGTGGEQYF
CDR3 DNA: TGCGCCAGCAGCTCCTACGGGACAGGGGGTGAGCAGTACTTC

CDR3 length: 13
D gene: .
V gene: TRBV11-2
J gene: TRBJ1-2
clone size: .
CDR3 protein: CASSPTAAYGYTF
CDR3 DNA: TGTGCCAGCAGCCCAACGGCGGCCTATGGCTACACCTTC

CDR3 length: 12
D gene: .
V gene: TRBV19
J gene: TRBJ1-2
clone size: .
CDR3 protein: CASTRRGGGYTF
CDR3 DNA: TGTGCCAGTACCCGTCGAGGCGGTGGCTACACCTTC

CDR3 length: 13
D gene: .
V gene: TRBV5-4
J gene: TRBJ1-1
clone size: .
CDR3 protein: CASSDPGQTEAFF
CDR3 DNA: TGTGCCAGCAGCGACCCCGGACAAACTGAAGCTTTCTTT

CDR3 length: 16
D gene: TRBD1
V gene: TRBV11-3
J gene: TRBJ2-5
clone size: .
CDR3 protein: CASSNPWDRKKETQYF
CDR3 DNA: TGTGCCAGCAGCAATCCCTGGGACAGGAAAAAAGAGACCCAGTACTTC

CDR3 length: 14
D gene: .
V gene: TRBV30
J gene: TRBJ1-2
clone size: .
CDR3 protein: CAWSPTPGVYGYTF
CDR3 DNA: TGTGCCTGGAGTCCGACTCCGGGAGTCTATGGCTACACCTTC

CDR3 length: 15
D gene: .
V gene: TRBV5-6
J gene: TRBJ1-6
clone size: .
CDR3 protein: CASSPSQLLHSPLHF
CDR3 DNA: TGTGCCAGCAGTCCCTCACAGCTTCTCCATTCACCCCTCCACTTT

CDR3 length: 13
D gene: TRBD1
V gene: TRBV28
J gene: TRBJ2-2
clone size: .
CDR3 protein: CASRIQGKGELFF
CDR3 DNA: TGTGCCAGCAGAATACAGGGGAAAGGGGAGCTGTTTTTT

CDR3 length: 16
D gene: .
V gene: TRBV19
J gene: TRBJ2-5
clone size: once
CDR3 protein: CASREKFARSRETQYF
CDR3 DNA: TGTGCCAGTAGAGAAAAGTTTGCTCGTTCCCGGGAGACCCAGTACTTC

CDR3 length: 16
D gene: TRBD2
V gene: TRBV4-2
J gene: TRBJ2-5
clone size: .
CDR3 protein: CASSQDRSGSGETQYF
CDR3 DNA: TGTGCCAGCAGCCAAGATCGTAGCGGGAGTGGCGAGACCCAGTACTTC

CDR3 length: 15
D gene: TRBD1
V gene: TRBV6-5
J gene: TRBJ2-5
clone size: .
CDR3 protein: CGTALDRSNQETQYF
CDR3 DNA: TGTGGAACTGCACTGGACAGGAGTAACCAAGAGACCCAGTACTTC

CDR3 length: 13
D gene: .
V gene: TRBV2
J gene: TRBJ2-3
clone size: .
CDR3 protein: CASYQSGTDTQYF
CDR3 DNA: TGTGCCAGCTACCAATCAGGGACAGATACGCAGTATTTT

CDR3 length: 13
D gene: .
V gene: TRBV6-5
J gene: TRBJ1-2
clone size: .
CDR3 protein: CASSYGRGVGYTF
CDR3 DNA: TGTGCCAGCAGTTATGGCCGGGGAGTTGGCTACACCTTC

CDR3 length: 14
D gene: .
V gene: TRBV7-2
J gene: TRBJ1-1
clone size: .
CDR3 protein: CASSLGSMNTEAFF
CDR3 DNA: TGTGCCAGCAGCTTGGGCAGCATGAACACTGAAGCTTTCTTT

CDR3 length: 13
D gene: .
V gene: TRBV6-5
J gene: TRBJ1-1
clone size: .
CDR3 protein: CASSYYDGTEAFF
CDR3 DNA: TGTGCCAGCAGTTACTATGACGGGACTGAAGCTTTCTTT

CDR3 length: 18
D gene: .
V gene: TRBV19
J gene: TRBJ2-6
clone size: .
CDR3 protein: CASAYVGVANSGANVLTF
CDR3 DNA: TGTGCCAGCGCCTACGTGGGAGTGGCAAACTCTGGGGCCAACGTCCTGACTTTC

CDR3 length: 15
D gene: TRBD1
V gene: TRBV27
J gene: TRBJ1-1
clone size: .
CDR3 protein: CASSPRQGPNTEAFF
CDR3 DNA: TGTGCCAGCAGTCCAAGACAGGGCCCGAACACTGAAGCTTTCTTT

CDR3 length: 14
D gene: .
V gene: TRBV19
J gene: TRBJ1-3
clone size: .
CDR3 protein: CASSERSSGNTIYF
CDR3 DNA: TGTGCCAGTAGCGAGAGGTCTTCAGGAAACACCATATATTTT

CDR3 length: 15
D gene: TRBD2
V gene: TRBV5-1
J gene: TRBJ2-1
clone size: .
CDR3 protein: CASSLVASGEGEQFF
CDR3 DNA: TGCGCCAGCAGCTTGGTGGCTAGCGGAGAGGGTGAGCAGTTCTTC